This T cell receptor (beta chain) was found in a study of Graves' ophthalmopathy and Graves' hyperthyroidism. Amplified material comprised TCR beta CDR3 regions derived from RNA transcripts. Second-round multiplex PCR came after a first-round RT-PCR that employed HTBI primers. TCRdb called the multiplex PCR reads again in MiXCR, with one record for every CDR3 protein. The sample includes about 390,000 distinct CDR3 sequences, 15% to 20% seen only once; the top ten take roughly 2.4%. Findings and limits, study-wide: The model's prediction of ophthalmopathy progression had 65% to 71% sensitivity and around 78% specificity.

The table lists this clonotype with many counts. Antigen unknown. The CDR3 totals 14 residues. Trimming stripped 2 bases from V and 6 bases from J, with 11 bases between. The germline V gene has CDR1 MDHEN and CDR2 SYDVKM. The sequence was obtained from an adult woman with stable Graves' hyperthyroidism. The chain combines TRBV28 with TRBJ2-1; D perhaps matches TRBD2 (5 bases). Sequencing input: peripheral blood. The CDR3 protein is CASSLAGVINEQFF. CDR3 coding DNA: TGTGCCAGCAGTTTAGCGGGCGTGATCAATGAGCAGTTCTTC. The complete variable domain, with remaining parts taken from reference TRBV28 and TRBJ2-1, reads DVKVTQSSRYLVKRTGEKVFLECVQDMDHENMFWYRQDPGLGLRLIYFSYDVKMKEKGDIPEGYSVSREKKERFSLILESASTNQTSMYLCASSLAGVINEQFFGPGTRLTVL.